This T cell receptor (beta chain) originates from a study of OX40 agonist ivuxolimab in advanced cancers. Broader study findings: Mean expanded clone counts were higher in CD8+ than CD4+ T cells. Clonal expansion from baseline to week 6 occurred in both CD4+ and CD8+ T cells. Some patients without response likewise showed low normalized clonal expansion.

About this clone: Its antigen is not known.

Trimming took 2 bases from V and 4 from J, leaving 6 bases between them. The germline CDR1 and CDR2 sequences are MNHNS and SASEGT. The CDR3 has 13 residues. At baseline, cycle 4 day 1, and cycle 7 day 1, blood was sampled. The table came from immunoSEQ multiplex PCR; TCRdb's copy has only in-frame clones and leaves some out. The sample has over 4,500 clones, 65% to 70% seen once; the top ten hold around 63%. Material: CD4+ or CD8+ T cells sorted from blood, obtained in a trial of the OX40 agonist ivuxolimab. This chain connects TRBV6-1 to TRBJ1-3; D is undetermined. The clonotype originates from an adult with an advanced solid tumor such as melanoma, head and neck, liver or kidney cancer. CDR3 protein: CASSEFGGNTIYF. The DNA for the CDR3 is TGTGCCAGCAGTGAATTCGGAGGAAACACCATATATTTT.